The 25 T cell receptor beta chains below all came from one sample that was sequenced in a study of T cell repertoires in cytomegalovirus infection. These receptors are not linked to any known antigen. A single record per CDR3 protein comes from TCRdb applying MiXCR to the reads. The profile shows some 220,000 distinct CDR3 sequences, around 35% of them singletons. The specimen comprised CD8+ T cells from cultured PBMCs, sampled from culture after CMV antigen stimulation. These receptors all come from a human donor in good health (CMV status not recorded). Some clones in this sample may be carry-over from other donors' samples.

The chain recombines TRBV20-1 with TRBJ2-3; D gene ambiguous. The V and J ends lost 5 bases and 1 base respectively, with 16 bases between them. Germline loops: CDR1 DFQATT, CDR2 SNEGSKA (reference sequence). There are 15 residues in the CDR3. CDR3 protein: CSASPPPWGTDTQYF. In DNA form, the CDR3 reads TGCAGTGCTTCACCTCCCCCGTGGGGCACAGATACGCAGTATTTT.

This clonotype came up a few times. CDR3 sequence (DNA): TGTGCCAGCAGCCTAGGGGGACAGTACAATGAGCAGTTCTTC. This translates into CASSLGGQYNEQFF. This rearrangement joins TRBV28 to TRBJ2-1; TRBD1 agrees at 7 bases. This CDR3 contains 14 residues. CDR1 and CDR2 (germline): MDHEN, SYDVKM. Trimming cost V 6 bases and J 4 bases; bases outside gene matches: 6. Together with reference TRBV28 and TRBJ2-1, the CDR3 gives the full variable domain: DVKVTQSSRYLVKRTGEKVFLECVQDMDHENMFWYRQDPGLGLRLIYFSYDVKMKEKGDIPEGYSVSREKKERFSLILESASTNQTSMYLCASSLGGQYNEQFFGPGTRLTVL.

The V call is TRBV12-3 or TRBV12-4, the J call TRBJ2-5, with 12 bases that match TRBD2. V was pared by 5 bases and J by 7 bases, with 8 bases of the junction left unmatched. The CDR3 covers 15 residues. CDR3 sequence (DNA): TGTGCCAGCAGTCCAACTAGCGGGGGGATAAGGACCCAGTACTTC. Translating gives CASSPTSGGIRTQYF.

This chain connects TRBV6-1 to TRBJ1-5; D gene ambiguous. CDR3 length: 13 amino acids. Germline V gene data show CDR1 as MNHNS and CDR2 as SASEGT. V lost 2 bases, J lost 4 bases, and 6 bases lay in between. The chain's CDR3 is CASSEWENQPQHF. CDR3 nucleotide sequence: TGTGCCAGCAGTGAATGGGAAAATCAGCCCCAGCATTTT.

This chain links TRBV11-2 with TRBJ2-1; 8 bases align to TRBD2. Looked up from germline, CDR1 is SGHAT and CDR2 is FQNNGV. There are 14 residues in the CDR3. V trimming: 3 bases; J trimming: 8 bases; junction bases outside the gene matches: 6. CDR3 coding DNA: TGTGCCAGCAGCTTTGGACGGGGGGGTGATGAGCAGTTCTTC. Translated: CASSFGRGGDEQFF. Together with reference TRBV11-2 and TRBJ2-1, the CDR3 gives the full variable domain: EAGVAQSPRYKIIEKRQSVAFWCNPISGHATLYWYQQILGQGPKLLIQFQNNGVVDDSQLPKDRFSAERLKGVDSTLKIQPAKLEDSAVYLCASSFGRGGDEQFFGPGTRLTVL.

The rearrangement links TRBV15 to TRBJ1-2; 8 nucleotides match TRBD1. Looked up from germline, CDR1 is LNHNV and CDR2 is YYDKDF (reference sequence). J lost 4 bases, V lost 1 base, and 8 bases had no gene match. CDR3 length equals 16 residues. CDR3: CATSRVSRGRIYGYTF. The CDR3 DNA follows: TGTGCCACCAGCAGAGTTAGCAGGGGGCGGATCTATGGCTACACCTTC.

The rearrangement joins TRBV29-1 to TRBJ2-7, with TRBD2 matching over 10 bases. The ends lost 3 bases at V and 3 bases at J; junction bases unmatched: 5. The length of the CDR3 is 14 residues. Germline V lookup: CDR1 SQVTM, CDR2 ANQGSEA. CDR3 coding DNA: TGCAGCGTTGAGGTCGCTAGCGGGAGCTACGAGCAGTACTTC. It is translated as CSVEVASGSYEQYF.

V gene TRBV5-1 combines with J gene TRBJ2-2; D is undetermined. This CDR3 contains 15 residues. The V end was cut by 0 bases, the J end by 5 bases, with 11 bases between. Germline V CDR1 and CDR2: SGHRS, YFSETQ. The CDR3 DNA reads as TGCGCCAGCAGCTTGGGGTCCTCGGAAACCGGGGAGCTGTTTTTT. As protein: CASSLGSSETGELFF. Full variable domain (missing parts from reference TRBV5-1 and TRBJ2-2): KAGVTQTPRYLIKTRGQQVTLSCSPISGHRSVSWYQQTPGQGLQFLFEYFSETQRNKGNFPGRFSGRQFSNSRSEMNVSTLELGDSALYLCASSLGSSETGELFFGEGSRLTVL.

V usage is TRBV5-4 and J usage is TRBJ2-3, with 7 nucleotides matching TRBD1. Germline loops: CDR1 SGHNT, CDR2 YYREEE (reference sequence). The CDR3 has 18 amino acids. J gave up 1 base and V 4 bases, and 15 bases lay outside the gene matches. The CDR3 DNA is TGTGCCAGCAGCCCGGGGACAGATACCCTTCGGGGCACAGATACGCAGTATTTT. Protein sequence: CASSPGTDTLRGTDTQYF.

This chain joins TRBV30 and TRBJ2-7, with 9 bases identical to TRBD1. The CDR3 consists of 15 residues. V shed 2 bases, J shed 5 bases, and the junction held 10 bases outside the gene matches. Germline lookup yields CDR1 GTSNPN and CDR2 SVGIG (reference sequence). The DNA for the CDR3 is TGTGCCTGGAGTCTCACGGGGACAGGGTCCCACGAGCAGTACTTC. It is translated as CAWSLTGTGSHEQYF.

This clonotype was recorded a few times. The rearrangement uses TRBV7-9 and TRBJ2-3; no reliable D call. The germline V gene has CDR1 SEHNR and CDR2 FQNEAQ (reference sequence). This CDR3 is built from 11 residues. V was clipped by 8 bases and J by 5 bases, with 8 bases between them. The CDR3 region has the DNA TGTGCCAGCGATGGTCGAGATACGCAGTATTTT. Its protein is CASDGRDTQYF.

The V gene is TRBV12-3 or TRBV12-4, the J gene TRBJ2-7; D call uncertain. V lost 5 bases to trimming and J lost 0 bases, with 11 bases between them. The CDR3 loop spans 14 amino acids. The CDR3 nucleotides are TGTGCCAGCAGTCCCAAACCGAGCTCCTACGAGCAGTACTTC. It is translated as CASSPKPSSYEQYF.

The chain links TRBV29-1 to TRBJ2-1, with 8 bases identical to TRBD2. The germline V gene encodes CDR1 SQVTM and CDR2 ANQGSEA. With V trimmed by 6 bases and J by 5 bases, 12 bases remained unmatched. The CDR3 length is 15 residues. The CDR3 region is CSVIPGLGTNNEQFF. CDR3 bases: TGCAGCGTCATTCCGGGACTAGGCACCAACAATGAGCAGTTCTTC.

This clonotype was observed a few times. This chain uses TRBV7-3 with TRBJ2-6, with D perhaps TRBD1 or TRBD2 (5 bases each). Trimming stripped 1 base from V and 0 bases from J, with 7 bases between. CDR1 and CDR2 (germline): SGHTA, FQGTGA. The CDR3 totals 16 residues. The CDR3 bases are TGTGCCAGCAGCTTAAGGGGGAGCTCTGGGGCCAACGTCCTGACTTTC. It encodes CASSLRGSSGANVLTF.

This clonotype was seen a few times. The chain couples TRBV9 to TRBJ2-1, with D perhaps matching TRBD2 (5 bases). Per germline, CDR1 SGDLS and CDR2 YYNGEE. The V end lost 3 bases, the J end lost 4 bases, and 17 bases lay between the germline ends. This CDR3 region has 16 residues. The CDR3: CASSGGLSWGYNEQFF. DNA for the CDR3: TGTGCCAGCAGCGGTGGACTGTCTTGGGGATACAATGAGCAGTTCTTC. The entire variable domain, with the rest obtained from reference TRBV9 and TRBJ2-1, is as follows: DSGVTQTPKHLITATGQRVTLRCSPRSGDLSVYWYQQSLDQGLQFLIQYYNGEERAKGNILERFSAQQFPDLHSELNLSSLELGDSALYFCASSGGLSWGYNEQFFGPGTRLTVL.

The chain uses TRBV29-1 and TRBJ2-6; D is undetermined. The CDR3 runs 15 residues. V was pared by 6 bases and J by 0 bases, with 12 bases between. CDR1 is SQVTM and CDR2 is ANQGSEA in the germline V gene. The CDR3 DNA follows: TGCAGCGTAGAATCCCTAGTCTCTGGGGCCAACGTCCTGACTTTC. The encoded protein is CSVESLVSGANVLTF.

The chain combines TRBV11-2 with TRBJ2-5, with 11 bases identical to TRBD2. The length of the CDR3 is 16 residues. From germline, CDR1 is SGHAT and CDR2 FQNNGV. Trimming cost V 0 bases and J 5 bases; bases outside gene matches: 5. CDR3 sequence reads: CASSLELAGERETQYF. The CDR3, as DNA: TGTGCCAGCAGCTTAGAACTAGCGGGGGAACGGGAGACCCAGTACTTC.

Here the CDR3 DNA reads TGTGCCAGCAGCCTATCAGGTGGAGACCAAGAAGCTTTCTTT. Protein sequence: CASSLSGGDQEAFF. The chain employs TRBV7-3 and TRBJ1-1; D not resolved. The CDR3 spans 14 residues. Per germline, CDR1 SGHTA and CDR2 FQGTGA. Trimming took 5 bases from V and 8 from J, leaving 18 bases between them.

The rearrangement links TRBV7-9 to TRBJ2-7; possibly TRBD1 for D (6 bases). The germline V gene has CDR1 SEHNR and CDR2 FQNEAQ (reference sequence). Between the trimmed V and J ends, which lost 5 bases and 2 bases, there was a span of 13 bases. The CDR3 runs to 14 residues. As DNA, the CDR3 is TGTGCCAGCAGCCCCGGACAGAATCCCTACGAGCAGTACTTC. Protein: CASSPGQNPYEQYF.

This clonotype was counted ten times or more. The chain employs TRBV7-4 and TRBJ2-7; D is undetermined. Germline V gene sequence: CDR1 SGHVT, CDR2 SQSDAQ. V was cut by 5 bases and J by 2 bases, with 13 bases left in between. The CDR3 loop spans 14 amino acids. CDR3 sequence (DNA): TGTGCCAGCAGCCGGCCCAAAAGCACCTACGAGCAGTACTTC. Translated, it gives CASSRPKSTYEQYF.

In this sample, this clonotype turned up a few times. The rearrangement joins TRBV7-9 to TRBJ2-1, with 7 bases identical to TRBD1. J gave up 7 bases and V 7 bases, and 10 bases lay outside the gene matches. The CDR3 length is 14 residues. Germline lookup yields CDR1 SEHNR and CDR2 FQNEAQ (reference sequence). Here the CDR3 DNA reads TGTGCCAGCACCTCCTCGACAGGGCGGAATGAGCAGTTCTTC. This translates into CASTSSTGRNEQFF.

The chain combines TRBV27 with TRBJ1-2; 8 bases align to TRBD1. CDR1 is MNHEY, CDR2 SMNVEV, per germline (reference sequence). This CDR3 has 13 residues. J lost 8 bases, V lost 3 bases, and 5 bases had no gene match. The CDR3 region is CASSFRGLRGYTF. The CDR3 DNA sequence: TGTGCCAGCAGTTTCAGGGGGCTACGGGGCTACACCTTC.

The chain employs TRBV6-2 or TRBV6-3 and TRBJ1-2; 12 bases match TRBD1. V lost 5 bases and J lost 2; bases outside the gene matches: 9. This CDR3 has 17 residues. CDR1 is MNHEY, CDR2 SVGEGT, per germline. CDR3: CASSTKGQGAQNYGYTF. CDR3 nucleotides: TGTGCCAGCAGTACGAAGGGACAGGGGGCGCAGAACTATGGCTACACCTTC.

The V gene is TRBV29-1, the J gene TRBJ2-4; 8 bases align to TRBD1. V dropped 4 bases and J dropped 6; count of bases not matched to a gene: 5. There are 13 residues in the CDR3. Germline-derived CDR1 and CDR2 are SQVTM and ANQGSEA. As DNA, the CDR3 is TGCAGCGTTGGGGACGGACAGGGAAACATTCAGTACTTC. Translating it yields CSVGDGQGNIQYF.

The rearrangement joins TRBV10-3 to TRBJ1-2, with D perhaps matching TRBD1 (5 bases). In germline, CDR1 is ENHRY, CDR2 SYGVKD. The CDR3 sequence is 15 residues long. V was shortened by 4 bases and J by 0 bases, with 12 bases between the two germline ends. CDR3 region: CAISGVLQANYGYTF. In DNA, the CDR3 is TGTGCCATCAGTGGCGTATTACAGGCTAACTATGGCTACACCTTC.